This T cell receptor (beta chain) was recorded in a study of shared clonotypes between healthy human individuals. Background on the study: Each donor's CD8 memory used one plate, CD8 naive two, each CD4 subset three.

This clone was seen a single time. The CDR3 consists of 16 residues. Germline V CDR1 and CDR2: GTSNPN, SVGIG (reference sequence). V dropped 8 bases and J dropped 1 base, with 20 bases sitting between them. Nashville, Tennessee was home to all donors, each a Caucasian adult. Sorted-subset replicate PCR reactions contained approximately 190 ng DNA, corresponding to some 29,000 T cell genomes. Repertoires were generated with immunoSEQ multiplex PCR, while TCRdb's copy carries only in-frame clones and drops some. The sample includes 2 million or so clones, roughly 94% seen only once; the top ten take 0.13%.

Sequencing was carried out using naive CD4+ T cells sorted from blood. Subset given: CD45RA+ positively selected. The chain employs TRBV30 and TRBJ1-4, with D possibly TRBD1 on 6 matching bases. The sequence was collected from a young man in good health. CDR3 nucleotides: TGTGCCGAGGGCGTGGGGGGCTTCGGAACTAATGAAAAACTGTTTTTT. Translation gives CAEGVGGFGTNEKLFF.